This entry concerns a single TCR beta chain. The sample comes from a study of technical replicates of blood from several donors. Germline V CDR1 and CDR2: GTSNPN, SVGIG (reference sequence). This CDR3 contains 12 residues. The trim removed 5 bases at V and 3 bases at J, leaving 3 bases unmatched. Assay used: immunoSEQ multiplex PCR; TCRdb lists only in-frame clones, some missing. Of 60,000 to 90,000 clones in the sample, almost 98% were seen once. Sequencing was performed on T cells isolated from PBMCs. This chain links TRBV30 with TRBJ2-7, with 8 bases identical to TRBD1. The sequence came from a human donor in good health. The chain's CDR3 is CAWRDRYYEQYF. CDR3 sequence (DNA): TGTGCCTGGCGGGACAGGTACTACGAGCAGTACTTC. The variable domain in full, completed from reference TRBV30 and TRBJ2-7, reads SQTIHQWPATLVQPVGSPLSLECTVEGTSNPNLYWYRQAAGRGLQLLFYSVGIGQISSEVPQNLSASRPQDRQFILSSKKLLLSDSGFYLCAWRDRYYEQYFGPGTRLTVT.